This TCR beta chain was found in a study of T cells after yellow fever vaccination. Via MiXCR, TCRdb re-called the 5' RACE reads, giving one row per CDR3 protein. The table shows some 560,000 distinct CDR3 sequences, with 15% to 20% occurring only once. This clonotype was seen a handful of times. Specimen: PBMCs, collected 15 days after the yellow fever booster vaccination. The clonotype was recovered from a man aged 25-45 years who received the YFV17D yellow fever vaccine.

The CDR3: CASSYSRTSGSQNEQFF. CDR3 bases: TGTGCCAGCAGTTACTCCAGGACTAGCGGGAGTCAGAATGAGCAGTTCTTC. The chain has TRBV6-5 and TRBJ2-1; TRBD2 matches 13 bases. Trimming cost V 0 bases and J 7 bases; bases outside gene matches: 6. Germline V gene data show CDR1 as MNHEY and CDR2 as SVGAGI. CDR3 length: 17 amino acids.